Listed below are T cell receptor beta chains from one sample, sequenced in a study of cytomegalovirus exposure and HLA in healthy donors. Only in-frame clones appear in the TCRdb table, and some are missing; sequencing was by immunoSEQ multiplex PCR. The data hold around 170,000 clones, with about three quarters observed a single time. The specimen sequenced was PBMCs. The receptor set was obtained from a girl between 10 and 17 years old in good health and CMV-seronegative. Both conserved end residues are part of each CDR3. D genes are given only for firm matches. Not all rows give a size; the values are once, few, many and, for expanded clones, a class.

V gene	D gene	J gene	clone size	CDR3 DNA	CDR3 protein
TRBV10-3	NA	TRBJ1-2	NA	TGTGCCATCAGTGAGTCCGGGCCCACCGCGGGGGATGGCTACACCTTC	CAISESGPTAGDGYTF
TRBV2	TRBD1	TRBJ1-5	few	TGTGCCAGCAGGGAGGTTGGGACAGGGGTCCTTAGCAATCAGCCCCAGCATTTT	CASREVGTGVLSNQPQHF
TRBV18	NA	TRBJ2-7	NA	TGTGCCAGCTCACCTTTCGGGGGGCCCTACGAGCAGTACTTC	CASSPFGGPYEQYF
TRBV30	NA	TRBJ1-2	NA	TGTGCCTGGAACAGGGCTAACTATGGCTACACCTTC	CAWNRANYGYTF
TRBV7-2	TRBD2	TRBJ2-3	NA	TGTGCCAGCAGCTTCCTCGGACTAGCGGGGGGTTTTAGCACAGATACGCAGTATTTT	CASSFLGLAGGFSTDTQYF
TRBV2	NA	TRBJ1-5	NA	TGTGCCAGCAGTGACAGGCAATCTCGGAATCAGCCCCAGCATTTT	CASSDRQSRNQPQHF
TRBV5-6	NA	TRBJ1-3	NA	TGTGCCAGCAGCCCAGTGGCAGGGGCAGGGGGAAACACCATATATTTT	CASSPVAGAGGNTIYF
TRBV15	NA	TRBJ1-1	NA	TGTGCCACCAGCGGCGACAAAACGGAAATGAACACTGAAGCTTTCTTT	CATSGDKTEMNTEAFF
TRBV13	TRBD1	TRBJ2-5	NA	TGTGCCAGCAGCTACAGGGGGGAAGAGACCCAGTACTTC	CASSYRGEETQYF
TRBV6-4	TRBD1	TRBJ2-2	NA	TGTGCCAGCAGTGTGGGGACAGGCGGTAGCGGGGAGCTGTTTTTT	CASSVGTGGSGELFF
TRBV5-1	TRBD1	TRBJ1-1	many	TGCGCCAGCAGCTTGGTCCCCGGGACAGGGAACACTGAAGCTTTCTTT	CASSLVPGTGNTEAFF
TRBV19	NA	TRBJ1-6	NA	TGTGCCAGTATCCCAGCGAACTCCTATAATTCACCCCTCCACTTT	CASIPANSYNSPLHF
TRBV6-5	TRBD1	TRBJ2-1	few	TGTGCCAGCAGCCCTCCTCGGACAGGCGTTAATGAGCAGTTCTTC	CASSPPRTGVNEQFF
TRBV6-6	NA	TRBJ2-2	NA	TGTGCCAGCAGAAACGGGAGAACCGGGGAGCTGTTTTTT	CASRNGRTGELFF
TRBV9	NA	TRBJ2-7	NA	TGTGCCAGCAGCCGGGACACACCCGAGGAGCAGTACTTC	CASSRDTPEEQYF
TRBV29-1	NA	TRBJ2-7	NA	TGCAGCGTTCCCGGACAGTTCCCTACCTACGAGCAGTACTTC	CSVPGQFPTYEQYF
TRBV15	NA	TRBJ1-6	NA	TGTGCCACCAGCAGGGAGGATGGCTCCTATAATTCACCCCTCCACTTT	CATSREDGSYNSPLHF
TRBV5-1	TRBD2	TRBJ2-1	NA	TGCGCCAGCAGCTTGGCTCTAGCGGGGGACGACGTGCCCAATGAGCAGTTCTTC	CASSLALAGDDVPNEQFF
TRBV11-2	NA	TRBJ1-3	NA	TGTGCCAGCAGCTTAAGACAGACCTCTGGAAACACCATATATTTT	CASSLRQTSGNTIYF
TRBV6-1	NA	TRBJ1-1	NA	TGTGCCACCGTATCACCCCAGGGGATGGGTACTGAAGCTTTCTTT	CATVSPQGMGTEAFF
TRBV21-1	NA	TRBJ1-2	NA	TGTGCCAGCAGCAAAGATGCCAGGGTATCTGTTGGCTACACCTTC	CASSKDARVSVGYTF
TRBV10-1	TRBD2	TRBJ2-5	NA	TGCGCCAGCAAAGGATGGAGACTAGCGGGGAGGCAAGAGACCCAGTACTTC	CASKGWRLAGRQETQYF
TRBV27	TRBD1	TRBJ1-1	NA	TGTGCCAGCAGCACAGAGCAGGGGGCAATTAATGAAGCTTTCTTT	CASSTEQGAINEAFF
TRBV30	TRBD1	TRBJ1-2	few	TGTGCCTGGGGCAGGGGGCTGAATGGCTACACCTTC	CAWGRGLNGYTF
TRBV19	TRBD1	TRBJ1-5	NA	TGTGCCAGTAGTCAATCAGGGGGCAGCAATCAGCCCCAGCATTTT	CASSQSGGSNQPQHF
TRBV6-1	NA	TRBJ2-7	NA	TGTGCCAGCAGTGACCAGGGGCAACGCGAGCAGTACTTC	CASSDQGQREQYF
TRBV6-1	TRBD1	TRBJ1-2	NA	TGTGCCACCGGACAGGGGGTTCGGGGCGGCTACACCTTC	CATGQGVRGGYTF
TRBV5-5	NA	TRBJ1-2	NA	TGTGCCAGCAGCTTGAACAGCCAGGGTAACGATGGCTACACCTTC	CASSLNSQGNDGYTF
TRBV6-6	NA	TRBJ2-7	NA	TGTGCCAGCAGTTACTCGCCGGGGGACTACGAGCAGTACTTC	CASSYSPGDYEQYF
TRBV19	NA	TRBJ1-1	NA	TGTGCCAGTAGTTCGCCTGGGGAGGCTTTCTTT	CASSSPGEAFF
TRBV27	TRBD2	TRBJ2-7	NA	TGTGCCAGCAGTCCCTTGCCCTGGGCGGGGGGGACCTACGAGCAGTACTTC	CASSPLPWAGGTYEQYF
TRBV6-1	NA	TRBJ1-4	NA	TGTGCCAGCAGTGAACTCGCGGGGGGGAACGAAAAACTGTTTTTT	CASSELAGGNEKLFF
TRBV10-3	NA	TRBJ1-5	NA	TGTGCCATCAGTGAGTCGACTCACGACTCCACCCAGCATTTT	CAISESTHDSTQHF
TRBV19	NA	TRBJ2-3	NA	TGTGCCAGTAAAAGCGGTAGCACAGATACGCAGTATTTT	CASKSGSTDTQYF
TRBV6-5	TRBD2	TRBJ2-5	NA	TGTGCCAGCAGTTGGGGGGAGGGTTCAGAAGAGACCCAGTACTTC	CASSWGEGSEETQYF
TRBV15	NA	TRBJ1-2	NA	TGTGCCACCAGCAGAGATTTGGGGCAGATCTATGGCTACACCTTC	CATSRDLGQIYGYTF
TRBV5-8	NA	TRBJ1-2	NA	TGTGCCAGCAGCTTGGATGCGGCGGGGGCGGGAGGCTACACCTTC	CASSLDAAGAGGYTF
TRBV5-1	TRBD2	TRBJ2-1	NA	TGCGCCAGCAGCTTGGAGGCGGGGGGGCCGAATGAGCAGTTCTTC	CASSLEAGGPNEQFF
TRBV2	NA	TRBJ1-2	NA	TGTGCCAGCAGTGAGCAGGGGAAAGATGGCTACGCCTTC	CASSEQGKDGYAF
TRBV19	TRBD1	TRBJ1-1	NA	TGTGCCAGTAGTATCCCAGGGGGCGGAAACACTGAAGCTTTCTTT	CASSIPGGGNTEAFF
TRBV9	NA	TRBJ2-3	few	TGTGCCAGCAGCGTAGGGGCCAGCCCCCGCACAGATACGCAGTATTTT	CASSVGASPRTDTQYF
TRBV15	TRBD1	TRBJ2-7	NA	TGTGCCACCAGCAACGACCGGGACAGGGGGATCCCCGAGCAGTACTTC	CATSNDRDRGIPEQYF
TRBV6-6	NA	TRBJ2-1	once	TGTGCCAGCAGTTACACCCGGGACTGGCAATACAATGAGCAGTTCTTC	CASSYTRDWQYNEQFF
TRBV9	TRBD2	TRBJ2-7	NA	TGTGCCAGCAGCCCCCGTGGTAGCGGGGTCTACGAGCAGTACTTC	CASSPRGSGVYEQYF
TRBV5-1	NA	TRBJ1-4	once	TGCGCCAGCAGCTCAGCGCCGACGGCCTCTAATGAAAAACTGTTTTTT	CASSSAPTASNEKLFF
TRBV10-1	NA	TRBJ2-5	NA	TGCGCCAGCAGTGGGACAGTCCCCGGGGCCCAGTACTTC	CASSGTVPGAQYF
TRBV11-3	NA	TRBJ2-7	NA	TGTGCCAGCAGCTTATTGGGACATCCCGAGCAGTACTTC	CASSLLGHPEQYF
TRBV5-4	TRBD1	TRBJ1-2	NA	TGTGCCAGCAGCTACGGACAGGGGGCGCTTGGCTACACCTTC	CASSYGQGALGYTF
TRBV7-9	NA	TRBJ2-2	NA	TGTGCCAGCAGCTGGACTACCTCCGGCGGGGAGCTGTTTTTT	CASSWTTSGGELFF
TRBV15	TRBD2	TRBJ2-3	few	TGTGCCACCTCTGGGGGGGGTACCTGGGGCGATACGCAGTATTTT	CATSGGGTWGDTQYF
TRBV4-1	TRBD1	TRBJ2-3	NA	TGCGCCAGCAGCCAAGATCCCCTGACAGGGAGTGCAGATACGCAGTATTTT	CASSQDPLTGSADTQYF
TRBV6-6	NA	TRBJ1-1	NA	TGTGCCAGCAGTTACGGTGACAGTGAAGCTTTCTTT	CASSYGDSEAFF